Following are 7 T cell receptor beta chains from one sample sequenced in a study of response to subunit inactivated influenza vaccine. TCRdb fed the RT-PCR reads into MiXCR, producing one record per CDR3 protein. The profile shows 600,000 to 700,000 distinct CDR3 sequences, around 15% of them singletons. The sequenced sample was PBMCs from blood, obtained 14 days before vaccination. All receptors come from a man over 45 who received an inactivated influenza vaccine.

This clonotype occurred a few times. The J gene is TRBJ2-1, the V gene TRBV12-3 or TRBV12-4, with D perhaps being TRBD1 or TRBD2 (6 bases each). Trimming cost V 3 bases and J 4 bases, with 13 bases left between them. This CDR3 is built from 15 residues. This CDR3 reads CASSFGGRRYNEQFF. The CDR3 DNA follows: TGTGCCAGCAGTTTCGGGGGCAGACGATACAATGAGCAGTTCTTC.

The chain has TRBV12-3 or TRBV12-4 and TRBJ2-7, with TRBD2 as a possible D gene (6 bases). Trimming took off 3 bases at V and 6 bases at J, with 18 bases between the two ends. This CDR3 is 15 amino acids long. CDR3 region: CASSFGRLGSPEQYF. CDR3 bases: TGTGCCAGCAGTTTTGGAAGACTAGGCTCCCCCGAGCAGTACTTC.

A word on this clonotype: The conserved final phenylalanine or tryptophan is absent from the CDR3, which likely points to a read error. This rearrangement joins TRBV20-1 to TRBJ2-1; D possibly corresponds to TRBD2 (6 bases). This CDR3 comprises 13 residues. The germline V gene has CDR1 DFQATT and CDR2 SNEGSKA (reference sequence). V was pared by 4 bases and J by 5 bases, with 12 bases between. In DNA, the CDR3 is TGCAGTGCTACCAGGGACTGGAACAATGAGCAGTTCTTG. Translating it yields CSATRDWNNEQFL.

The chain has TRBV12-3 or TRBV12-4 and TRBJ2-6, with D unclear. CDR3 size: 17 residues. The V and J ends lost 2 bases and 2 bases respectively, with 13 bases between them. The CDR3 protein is CASSLFPLQPGANVLTF. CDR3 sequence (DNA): TGTGCCAGCAGTTTATTTCCCCTGCAACCTGGGGCCAACGTCCTGACTTTC.

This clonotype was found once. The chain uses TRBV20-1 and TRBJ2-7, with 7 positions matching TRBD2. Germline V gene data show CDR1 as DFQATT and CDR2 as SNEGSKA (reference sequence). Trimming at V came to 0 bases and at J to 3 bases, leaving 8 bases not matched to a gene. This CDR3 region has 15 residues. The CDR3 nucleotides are TGCAGTGCTAGAGATATGGGCGGGAGTAACTACGAGCAGTACTTC. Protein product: CSARDMGGSNYEQYF.

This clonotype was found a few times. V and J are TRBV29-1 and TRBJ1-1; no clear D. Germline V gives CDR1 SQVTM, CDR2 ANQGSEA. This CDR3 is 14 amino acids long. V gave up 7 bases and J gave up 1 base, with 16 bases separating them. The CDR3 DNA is TGCAGCGCCTCAAGGGATTCCCGGAACACTGAAGCTTTCTTT. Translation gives CSASRDSRNTEAFF.

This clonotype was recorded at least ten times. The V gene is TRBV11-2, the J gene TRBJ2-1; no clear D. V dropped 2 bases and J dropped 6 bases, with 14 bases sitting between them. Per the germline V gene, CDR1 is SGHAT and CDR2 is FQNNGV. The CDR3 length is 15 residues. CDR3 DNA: TGTGCCAGCAGCTTACAGGCGAGATTATTCAATGAGCAGTTCTTC. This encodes CASSLQARLFNEQFF. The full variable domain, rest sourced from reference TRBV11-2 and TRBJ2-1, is EAGVAQSPRYKIIEKRQSVAFWCNPISGHATLYWYQQILGQGPKLLIQFQNNGVVDDSQLPKDRFSAERLKGVDSTLKIQPAKLEDSAVYLCASSLQARLFNEQFFGPGTRLTVL.